This T cell receptor beta chain was captured in a study of T cells in Graves' hyperthyroidism and ophthalmopathy. Study-wide points: Blood shared most expanded thyroid clonotypes above 0.001.

Amplified regions were TCR beta CDR3 sequences from RNA transcripts. TCR CDR3 underwent first-round RT-PCR with the HTBI primer set. TCRdb processed the multiplex PCR reads anew with MiXCR; each CDR3 protein has one entry. Seen here are fewer than 700,000 distinct CDR3 sequences, around 16% observed once, and the top ten hold approximately 3.9%. This clonotype has a count of ten or more. Its cognate antigen is unknown. Orbital computed tomography and thyroid ultrasound, together with serum TRAb and thyroxine and clinical symptoms, were used for diagnoses. Fresh peripheral blood, about 10 ml of it, supplied the PBMCs. This CDR3 has 11 residues. V dropped 9 bases and J dropped 3 bases, with 8 bases sitting between them. Germline V gives CDR1 MNHEY, CDR2 SMNVEV (reference sequence).

The origin of this receptor is a woman in her twenties or thirties with Graves' hyperthyroidism. Sequenced material: blood. V and J are TRBV27 and TRBJ1-2, with D possibly TRBD1 on 6 matching bases. CDR3 in DNA: TGTGCCAGTGGACAGTACTATGGCTACACCTTC. Residues: CASGQYYGYTF.